This TCR beta chain was sequenced during a study of T cells in Graves' hyperthyroidism and ophthalmopathy. The table lists this clonotype with many counts. V gave up 4 bases and J gave up 6 bases; unmatched junction bases: 16. Germline values: CDR1 LGHDT, CDR2 YNNKEL (reference sequence). CDR3 length: 17 residues. Amplification of TCR beta CDR3 regions used RNA as the template. An initial round of RT-PCR targeting the TCR CDR3 relied on the HTBI primer set. TCRdb reprocessed the multiplex PCR reads via MiXCR and lists one record per CDR3 protein. This table holds 690,000 or so distinct CDR3 sequences, roughly 20% found once.

The chain recombines TRBV3-1 with TRBJ1-2, with 8 bases fitting TRBD1. The origin of this receptor is a woman between 50 and 59 years old with Graves' hyperthyroidism that later progressed to Graves' ophthalmopathy. Sequenced input: blood. The CDR3 loop is CASSPQTGAWPLHGYTF. The DNA for the CDR3 is TGTGCCAGCAGCCCCCAGACAGGGGCTTGGCCCTTGCATGGCTACACCTTC.